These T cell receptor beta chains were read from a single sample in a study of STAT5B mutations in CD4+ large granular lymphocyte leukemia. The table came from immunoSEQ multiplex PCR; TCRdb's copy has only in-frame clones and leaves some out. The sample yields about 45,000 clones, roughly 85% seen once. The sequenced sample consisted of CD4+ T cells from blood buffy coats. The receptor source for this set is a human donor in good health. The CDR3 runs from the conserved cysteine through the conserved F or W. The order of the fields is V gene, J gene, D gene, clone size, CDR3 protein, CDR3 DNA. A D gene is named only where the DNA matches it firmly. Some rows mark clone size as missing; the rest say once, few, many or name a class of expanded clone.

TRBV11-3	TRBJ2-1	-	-	CASSPFAGPDNEQFF	TGTGCCAGCAGCCCCTTTGCGGGACCAGACAATGAGCAGTTCTTC
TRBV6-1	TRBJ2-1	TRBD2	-	CASSVKASGYNEQFF	TGTGCCAGCAGTGTTAAGGCTAGCGGCTACAATGAGCAGTTCTTC
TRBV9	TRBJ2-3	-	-	CASSVGLRGGRVDTQYF	TGTGCCAGCAGCGTAGGCTTGAGAGGAGGGAGAGTGGATACGCAGTATTTT
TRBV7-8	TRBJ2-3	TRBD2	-	CASSFRLRGEGDHTQYF	TGTGCCAGCAGCTTTCGGCTTAGAGGGGAGGGCGATCATACGCAGTATTTT
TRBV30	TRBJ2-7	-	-	CAWSGSREQYF	TGTGCCTGGAGCGGTTCGCGCGAGCAGTACTTC
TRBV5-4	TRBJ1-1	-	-	CASSLGTQLMNTEAFF	TGTGCCAGCAGCTTAGGGACACAACTCATGAACACTGAAGCTTTCTTT
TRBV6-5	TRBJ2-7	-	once	CASSGQSASSYEQYF	TGTGCCAGCAGTGGCCAGAGCGCGAGCTCCTACGAGCAGTACTTC
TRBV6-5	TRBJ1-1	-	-	CASSPRRQNTEAFF	TGTGCCAGCAGCCCCCGTCGACAGAATACTGAAGCTTTCTTT
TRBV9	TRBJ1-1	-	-	CASSPSGGLTEAFF	TGTGCCAGCAGCCCATCGGGGGGGCTCACTGAAGCTTTCTTT
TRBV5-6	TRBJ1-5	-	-	CASSLGRQGQPQHF	TGTGCCAGCAGCTTGGGGCGGCAGGGTCAGCCCCAGCATTTT
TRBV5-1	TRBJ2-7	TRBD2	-	CASSSLAGGQGEQYF	TGCGCCAGCAGCTCCTTAGCGGGAGGGCAAGGCGAGCAGTACTTC
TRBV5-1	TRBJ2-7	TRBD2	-	CASSNIAGEAYEQYF	TGCGCCAGCAGCAACATAGCGGGGGAAGCCTACGAGCAGTACTTC
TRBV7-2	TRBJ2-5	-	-	CASRLWSEIQETQYF	TGTGCCAGCAGGTTGTGGTCGGAAATACAAGAGACCCAGTACTTC
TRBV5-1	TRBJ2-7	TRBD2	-	CASSLALAEGYEQYF	TGCGCCAGCAGCTTGGCACTAGCGGAAGGGTACGAGCAGTACTTC
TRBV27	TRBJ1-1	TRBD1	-	CASSLARGRTEAFF	TGTGCCAGCAGTTTGGCCAGGGGGCGCACTGAAGCTTTCTTT
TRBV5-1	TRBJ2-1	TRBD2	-	CASSLAASGLNEQFF	TGCGCCAGCAGCTTGGCAGCTAGCGGGTTGAATGAGCAGTTCTTC
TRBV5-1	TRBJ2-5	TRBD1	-	CASSLWTGLQETQYF	TGCGCCAGCAGCTTGTGGACAGGCCTACAAGAGACCCAGTACTTC
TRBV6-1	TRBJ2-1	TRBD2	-	CASSEVRTSYYNEQFF	TGTGCCAGCAGTGAGGTTAGGACTAGCTACTACAATGAGCAGTTCTTC
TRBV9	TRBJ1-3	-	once	CASSVDAGSGNTIYF	TGTGCCAGCAGCGTAGACGCAGGCTCTGGAAACACCATATATTTT
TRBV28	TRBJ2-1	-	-	CASSSPRGTNEQFF	TGTGCCAGCAGTTCGCCCAGGGGAACCAATGAGCAGTTCTTC
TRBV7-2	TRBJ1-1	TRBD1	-	CASSFDRDKAFF	TGTGCCAGCAGCTTTGACAGGGATAAAGCTTTCTTT
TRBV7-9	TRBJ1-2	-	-	CASSGTAYGYTF	TGTGCCAGCAGCGGGACCGCCTATGGCTACACCTTC
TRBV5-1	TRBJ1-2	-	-	CASSLGQANYGYTF	TGCGCCAGCAGCTTAGGGCAGGCTAACTATGGCTACACCTTC
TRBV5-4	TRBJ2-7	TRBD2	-	CASSSMGIAGSYEQYF	TGTGCCAGCAGCTCGATGGGAATAGCGGGATCCTACGAGCAGTACTTC
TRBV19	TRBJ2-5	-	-	CASSAYRGGEETQYF	TGTGCCAGTAGTGCTTACCGGGGCGGAGAAGAGACCCAGTACTTC
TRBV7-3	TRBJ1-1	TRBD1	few	CASSLTGGTEAFF	TGTGCCAGCAGCTTGACAGGGGGAACTGAAGCTTTCTTT
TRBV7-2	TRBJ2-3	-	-	CASSLLRDTQYF	TGTGCCAGCAGCTTACTTAGGGATACGCAGTATTTT
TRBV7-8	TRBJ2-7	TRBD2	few	CASSSYRLAGPYEQYF	TGTGCCAGCAGCTCCTACAGACTAGCGGGGCCGTACGAGCAGTACTTC
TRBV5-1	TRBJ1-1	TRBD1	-	CASSPLEGAGNTEAFF	TGCGCCAGCAGCCCCTTAGAGGGGGCGGGGAACACTGAAGCTTTCTTT
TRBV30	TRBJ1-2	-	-	CAGRLSGAPFYGYTF	TGTGCCGGGCGTCTATCGGGGGCCCCTTTCTATGGCTACACCTTC
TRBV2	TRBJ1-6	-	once	CASNPGFTPLHF	TGTGCCAGCAATCCGGGTTTTACACCCCTCCACTTT
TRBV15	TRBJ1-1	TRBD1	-	CATSRYSTGANTEAFF	TGTGCCACCAGCAGGTATTCCACAGGGGCGAACACTGAAGCTTTCTTT